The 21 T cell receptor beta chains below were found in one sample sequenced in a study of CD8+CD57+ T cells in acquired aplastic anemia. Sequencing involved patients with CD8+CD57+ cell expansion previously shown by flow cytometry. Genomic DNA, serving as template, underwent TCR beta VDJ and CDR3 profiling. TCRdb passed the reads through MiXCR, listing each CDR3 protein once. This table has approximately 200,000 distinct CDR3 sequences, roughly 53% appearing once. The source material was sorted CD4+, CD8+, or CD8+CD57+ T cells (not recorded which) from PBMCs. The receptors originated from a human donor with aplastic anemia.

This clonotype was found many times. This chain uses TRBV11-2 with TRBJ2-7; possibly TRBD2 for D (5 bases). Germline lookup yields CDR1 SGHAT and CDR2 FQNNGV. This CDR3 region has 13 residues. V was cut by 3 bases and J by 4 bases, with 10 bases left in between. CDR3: CASSFAGGYEQYF. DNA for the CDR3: TGTGCCAGCAGCTTCGCCGGCGGGTACGAGCAGTACTTC.

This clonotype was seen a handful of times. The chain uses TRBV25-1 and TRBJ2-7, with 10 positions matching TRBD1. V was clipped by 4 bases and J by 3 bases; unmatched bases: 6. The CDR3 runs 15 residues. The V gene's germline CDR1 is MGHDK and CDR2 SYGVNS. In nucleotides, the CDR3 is TGTGCCAGCAGTGGGCATCGGGACAGGGGCTACGAGCAGTACTTC. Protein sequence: CASSGHRDRGYEQYF.

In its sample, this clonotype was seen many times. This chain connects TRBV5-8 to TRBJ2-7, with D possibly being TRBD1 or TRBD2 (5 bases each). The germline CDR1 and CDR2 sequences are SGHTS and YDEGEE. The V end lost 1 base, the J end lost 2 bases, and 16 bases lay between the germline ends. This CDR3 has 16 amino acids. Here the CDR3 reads CASSLPGADPPYEQYF. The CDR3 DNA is TGTGCCAGCAGCTTGCCCGGGGCGGATCCCCCCTACGAGCAGTACTTC.

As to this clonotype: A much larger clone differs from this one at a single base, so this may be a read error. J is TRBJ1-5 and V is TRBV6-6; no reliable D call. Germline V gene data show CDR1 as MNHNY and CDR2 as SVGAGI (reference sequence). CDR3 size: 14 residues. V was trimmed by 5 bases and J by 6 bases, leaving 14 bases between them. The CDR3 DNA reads TGTGCCAGCAGTCACTATTCACAGACTCAGCCCCAGCATTTT. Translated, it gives CASSHYSQTQPQHF.

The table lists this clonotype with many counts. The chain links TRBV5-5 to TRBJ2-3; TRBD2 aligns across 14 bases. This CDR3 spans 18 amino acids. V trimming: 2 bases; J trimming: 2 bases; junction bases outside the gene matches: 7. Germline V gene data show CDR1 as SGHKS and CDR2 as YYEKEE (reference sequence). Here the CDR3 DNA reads TGTGCCAGCAGCTTATTTGGGACTAGCGGGGGTAACACAGATACGCAGTATTTT. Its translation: CASSLFGTSGGNTDTQYF.

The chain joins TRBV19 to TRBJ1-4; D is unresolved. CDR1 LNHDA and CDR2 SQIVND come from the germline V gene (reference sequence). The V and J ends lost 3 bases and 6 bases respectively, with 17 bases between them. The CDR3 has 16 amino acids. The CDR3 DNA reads TGTGCCAGTAGTATCACAGACCCCCGGCGGGATGAAAAACTGTTTTTT. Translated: CASSITDPRRDEKLFF. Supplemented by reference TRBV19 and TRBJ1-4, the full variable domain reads DGGITQSPKYLFRKEGQNVTLSCEQNLNHDAMYWYRQDPGQGLRLIYYSQIVNDFQKGDIAEGYSVSREKKESFPLTVTSAQKNPTAFYLCASSITDPRRDEKLFFGSGTQLSVL.

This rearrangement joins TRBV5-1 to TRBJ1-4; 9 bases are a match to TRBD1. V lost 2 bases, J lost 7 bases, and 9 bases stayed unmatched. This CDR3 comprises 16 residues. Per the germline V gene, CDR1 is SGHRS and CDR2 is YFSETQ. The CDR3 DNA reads TGCGCCAGCAGCTTTATTGGGACAGGGAAAGGTGAAAAACTGTTTTTT. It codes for CASSFIGTGKGEKLFF.

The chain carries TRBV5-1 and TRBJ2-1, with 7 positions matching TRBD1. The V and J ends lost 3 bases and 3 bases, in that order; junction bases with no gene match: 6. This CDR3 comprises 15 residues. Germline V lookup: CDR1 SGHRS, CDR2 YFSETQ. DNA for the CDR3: TGCGCCAGCAGCTGGGGACAGTCGGGCTACAATGAGCAGTTCTTC. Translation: CASSWGQSGYNEQFF.

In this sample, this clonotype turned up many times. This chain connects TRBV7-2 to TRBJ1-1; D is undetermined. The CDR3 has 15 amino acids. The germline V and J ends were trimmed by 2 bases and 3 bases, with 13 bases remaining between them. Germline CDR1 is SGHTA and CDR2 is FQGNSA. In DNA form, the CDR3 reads TGTGCCAGCAGCTTAAGGAGGGCGTGGGACACTGAAGCTTTCTTT. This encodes CASSLRRAWDTEAFF.

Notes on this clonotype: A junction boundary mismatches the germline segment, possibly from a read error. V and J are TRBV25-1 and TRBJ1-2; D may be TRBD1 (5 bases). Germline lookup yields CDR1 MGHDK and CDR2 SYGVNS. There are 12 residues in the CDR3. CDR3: CASSGQGSGYAF. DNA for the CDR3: TGTGCCAGCAGTGGTCAGGGAAGCGGCTACGCCTTC.

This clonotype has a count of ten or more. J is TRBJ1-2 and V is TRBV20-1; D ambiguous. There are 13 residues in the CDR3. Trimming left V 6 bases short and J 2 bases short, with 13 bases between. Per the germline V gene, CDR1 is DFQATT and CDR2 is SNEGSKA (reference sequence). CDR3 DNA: TGCAGTGCCCCGATGGGAGGGAACTATGGCTACACCTTC. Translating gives CSAPMGGNYGYTF.

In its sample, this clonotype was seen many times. CDR3 sequence (DNA): TGTGCCAGCAGTGTCGCCCGATCCAGGGGGTACGAGCAGTACTTC. Translating it yields CASSVARSRGYEQYF. This chain connects TRBV25-1 to TRBJ2-7; TRBD1 matches at 7 bases. V lost 4 bases to trimming and J lost 4 bases; unmatched junction nucleotides: 10. The CDR3 runs to 15 residues. Germline V gene data show CDR1 as MGHDK and CDR2 as SYGVNS.

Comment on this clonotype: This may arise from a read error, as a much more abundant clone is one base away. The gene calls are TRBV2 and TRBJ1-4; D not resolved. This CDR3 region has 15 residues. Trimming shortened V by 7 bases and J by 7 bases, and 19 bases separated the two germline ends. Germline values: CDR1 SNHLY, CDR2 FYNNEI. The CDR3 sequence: CASKGRIGKSEKLFF. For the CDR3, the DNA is TGTGCCAGCAAAGGAAGGATTGGGAAGAGTGAAAAACTGTTTTTT.

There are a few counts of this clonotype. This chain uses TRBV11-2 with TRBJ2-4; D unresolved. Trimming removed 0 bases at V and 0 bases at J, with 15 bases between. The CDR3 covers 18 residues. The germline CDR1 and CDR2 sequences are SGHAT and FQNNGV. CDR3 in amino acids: CASSLDRAVQIAKNIQYF. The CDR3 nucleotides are TGTGCCAGCAGCTTAGATAGAGCCGTCCAGATAGCCAAAAACATTCAGTACTTC. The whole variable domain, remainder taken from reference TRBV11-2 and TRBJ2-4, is EAGVAQSPRYKIIEKRQSVAFWCNPISGHATLYWYQQILGQGPKLLIQFQNNGVVDDSQLPKDRFSAERLKGVDSTLKIQPAKLEDSAVYLCASSLDRAVQIAKNIQYFGAGTRLSVL.

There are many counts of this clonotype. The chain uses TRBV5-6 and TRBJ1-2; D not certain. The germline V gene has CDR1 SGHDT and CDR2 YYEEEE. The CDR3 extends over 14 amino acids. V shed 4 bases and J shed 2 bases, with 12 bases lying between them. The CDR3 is CASSREGRNYGYTF. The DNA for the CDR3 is TGTGCCAGCAGCCGGGAGGGCAGAAACTATGGCTACACCTTC.

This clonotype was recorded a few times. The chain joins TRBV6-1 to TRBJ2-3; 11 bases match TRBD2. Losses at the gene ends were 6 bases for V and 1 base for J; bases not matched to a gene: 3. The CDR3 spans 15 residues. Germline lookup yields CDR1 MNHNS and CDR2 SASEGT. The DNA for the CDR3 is TGTGCCAGCAGCTTGACTAGCGGGGGCACAGATACGCAGTATTTT. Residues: CASSLTSGGTDTQYF.

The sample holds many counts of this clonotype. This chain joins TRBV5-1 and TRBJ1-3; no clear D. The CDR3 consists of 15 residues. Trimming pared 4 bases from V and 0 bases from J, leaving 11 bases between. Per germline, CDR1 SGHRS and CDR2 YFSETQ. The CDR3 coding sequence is TGCGCCAGCAGCGATCACCGAAGCTCTGGAAACACCATATATTTT. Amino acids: CASSDHRSSGNTIYF. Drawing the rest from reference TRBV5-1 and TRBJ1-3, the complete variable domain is KAGVTQTPRYLIKTRGQQVTLSCSPISGHRSVSWYQQTPGQGLQFLFEYFSETQRNKGNFPGRFSGRQFSNSRSEMNVSTLELGDSALYLCASSDHRSSGNTIYFGEGSWLTVV.

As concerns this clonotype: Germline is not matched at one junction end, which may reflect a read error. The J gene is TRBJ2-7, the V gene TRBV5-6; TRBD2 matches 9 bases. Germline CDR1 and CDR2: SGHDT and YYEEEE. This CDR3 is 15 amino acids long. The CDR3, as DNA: TGCGCCAGCAGCCTCTATGCTAGCGGGGCATACGAGCAGTACTTC. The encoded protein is CASSLYASGAYEQYF.

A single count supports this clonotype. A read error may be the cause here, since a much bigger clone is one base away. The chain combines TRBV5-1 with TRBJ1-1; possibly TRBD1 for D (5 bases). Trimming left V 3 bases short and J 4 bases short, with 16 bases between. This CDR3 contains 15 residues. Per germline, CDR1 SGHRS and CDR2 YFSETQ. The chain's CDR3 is CASSSDGGVGTEAFF. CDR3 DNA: TGCGCCAGCAGCTCGGACGGGGGGGTTGGCACTGAAGCTTTCTTT.

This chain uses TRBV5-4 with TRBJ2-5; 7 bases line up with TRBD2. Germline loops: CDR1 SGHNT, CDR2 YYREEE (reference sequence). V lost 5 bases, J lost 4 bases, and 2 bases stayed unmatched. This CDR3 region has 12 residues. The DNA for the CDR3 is TGTGCCAGCAGAGTAGCGGGAGAGACCCAGTACTTC. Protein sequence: CASRVAGETQYF.

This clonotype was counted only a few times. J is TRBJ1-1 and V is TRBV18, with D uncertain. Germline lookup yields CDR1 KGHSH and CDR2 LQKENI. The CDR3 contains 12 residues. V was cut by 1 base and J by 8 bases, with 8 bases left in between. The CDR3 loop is CASSPQEKEAFF. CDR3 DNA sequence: TGTGCCAGCTCACCACAGGAGAAGGAAGCTTTCTTT.